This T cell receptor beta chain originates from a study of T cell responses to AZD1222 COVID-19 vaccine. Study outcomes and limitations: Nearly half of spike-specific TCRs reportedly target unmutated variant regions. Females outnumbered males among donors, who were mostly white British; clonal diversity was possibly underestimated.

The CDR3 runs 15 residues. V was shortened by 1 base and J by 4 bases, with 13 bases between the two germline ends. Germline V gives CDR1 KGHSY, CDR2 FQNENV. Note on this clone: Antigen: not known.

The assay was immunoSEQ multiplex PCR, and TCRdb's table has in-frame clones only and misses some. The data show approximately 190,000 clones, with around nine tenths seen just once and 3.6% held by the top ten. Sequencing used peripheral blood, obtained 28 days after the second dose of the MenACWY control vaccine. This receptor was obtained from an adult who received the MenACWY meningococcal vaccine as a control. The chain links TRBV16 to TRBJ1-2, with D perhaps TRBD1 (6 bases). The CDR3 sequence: CASSQLEGHIYGYTF. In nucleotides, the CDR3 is TGTGCCAGCAGCCAATTAGAGGGACATATCTATGGCTACACCTTC.